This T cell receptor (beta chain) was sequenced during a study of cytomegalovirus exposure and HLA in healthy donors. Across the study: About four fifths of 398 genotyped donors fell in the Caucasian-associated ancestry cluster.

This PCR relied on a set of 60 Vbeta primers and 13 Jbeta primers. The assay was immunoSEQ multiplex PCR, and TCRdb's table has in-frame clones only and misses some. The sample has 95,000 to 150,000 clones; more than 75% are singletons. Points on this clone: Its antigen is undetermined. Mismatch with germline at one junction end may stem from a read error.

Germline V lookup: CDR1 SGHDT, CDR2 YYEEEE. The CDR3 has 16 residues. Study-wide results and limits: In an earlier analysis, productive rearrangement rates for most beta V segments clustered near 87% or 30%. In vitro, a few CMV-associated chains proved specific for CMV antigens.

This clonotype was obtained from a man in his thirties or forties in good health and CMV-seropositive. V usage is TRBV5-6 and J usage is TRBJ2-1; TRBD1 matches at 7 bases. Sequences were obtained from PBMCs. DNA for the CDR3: TGTGCCAGCAGCGGAAACACAGGGGCCTCCTACAATGAACAGTTCTTC. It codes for CASSGNTGASYNEQFF.